This T cell receptor (beta chain) emerged from a study of T cells in Graves' hyperthyroidism and ophthalmopathy. V was clipped by 6 bases and J by 8 bases, with 10 bases between them. The CDR3 loop spans 12 amino acids. CDR1 and CDR2 from the germline V gene are MNHEY and SVGEGT. Points from the study as a whole: Patients with ophthalmopathy were separated from those with stable hyperthyroidism by a 13 V-J model. The blood repertoire included most of the expanded thyroid clonotypes above 0.001.

Points on this clonotype: Its target is unknown.

Those with hyperthyroidism were 18 to 65 years old, newly diagnosed, and ill for under 2 months. Diagnoses were established using clinical symptoms, serum thyroxine and TRAb, thyroid ultrasound and orbital computed tomography. Authors of the study amplified TCR beta CDR3 regions from RNA transcripts. HTBI primers were employed in a first-round RT-PCR of the TCR CDR3. TCRdb re-derived calls from the multiplex PCR reads in MiXCR, one entry per CDR3 protein. This sample has about 500,000 distinct CDR3 sequences, with roughly 17% found just once. Sample: blood. The J gene is TRBJ1-4, the V gene TRBV6-2 or TRBV6-3; D is unclear. The sequence was collected from a woman aged 18-29 years with Graves' hyperthyroidism. CDR3 sequence (DNA): TGTGCCAGCAGCTCTGGGCCAGAAAAACTGTTTTTT. Translated: CASSSGPEKLFF.